The rows below give T cell receptor beta chains drawn from one sample of a study of shared clonotypes between healthy human individuals. Clones were read by immunoSEQ multiplex PCR, and TCRdb kept only the in-frame ones, dropping some. Of 1.5 million to 1.9 million clones listed, approximately 98% are singletons. The material sequenced was naive CD4+ T cells sorted from blood. The receptors derive from a young man in good health. CDR3s include the opening cysteine and the closing phenylalanine or tryptophan. D genes are given only for firm matches. The size entry is marked missing in some rows and otherwise reads once, few, many or a size class.

>TRBV21-1|.|TRBJ1-3|.|15
CASKPDPGTGNTIYF
TGTGCCAGCAAACCCGATCCAGGCACTGGAAACACCATATATTTT
>TRBV19|.|TRBJ1-1|.|12
CASSIRGTEAFF
TGTGCCAGTAGTATCAGGGGCACTGAAGCTTTCTTT
>TRBV4-2|.|TRBJ1-2|.|15
CASSQDSGDGVGYTF
TGTGCCAGCAGCCAAGATAGCGGAGATGGGGTTGGCTACACCTTC
>TRBV5-8|.|TRBJ2-7|TRBD2|15
CASSFLAGAVYEQYF
TGTGCCAGCAGCTTCTTAGCGGGAGCCGTCTACGAGCAGTACTTC
>TRBV2|.|TRBJ1-5|.|13
CASTSGGGRSQHF
TGTGCCAGCACTAGTGGGGGCGGGCGATCCCAGCATTTT
>TRBV19|.|TRBJ2-4|.|12
CASSSGKNIQYF
TGTGCCAGTAGTTCTGGGAAAAACATTCAGTACTTC
>TRBV5-1|.|TRBJ1-1|.|13
CASSVGTDTEAFF
TGCGCCAGCAGCGTTGGGACCGACACTGAAGCTTTCTTT
>TRBV19|.|TRBJ1-1|.|13
CASSPKSNTEAFF
TGTGCCAGTAGCCCGAAATCGAACACTGAAGCTTTCTTT
>TRBV7-9|once|TRBJ1-4|.|16
CASSQSTGPGSEKLFF
TGTGCCAGCAGCCAATCGACCGGCCCGGGGAGCGAAAAACTGTTTTTT
>TRBV18|once|TRBJ2-2|.|14
CASSPDGNTGELFF
TGTGCCAGCTCACCAGACGGGAACACCGGGGAGCTGTTTTTT
>TRBV30|.|TRBJ1-1|.|14
CAWSLGRGYTEAFF
TGTGCCTGGAGTTTGGGCAGGGGTTACACTGAAGCTTTCTTT
>TRBV5-1|.|TRBJ2-3|.|15
CASSLYLASTDTQYF
TGCGCCAGCAGCTTGTATCTAGCGAGCACAGATACGCAGTATTTT
>TRBV5-1|.|TRBJ1-3|.|18
CASSLVPTGISSGNTIYF
TGCGCCAGCAGCTTGGTTCCGACAGGAATCAGCTCTGGAAACACCATATATTTT
>TRBV19|.|TRBJ2-7|.|12
CASAGGPYEQYF
TGTGCCTCTGCGGGCGGGCCCTACGAGCAGTACTTC
>TRBV18|.|TRBJ1-5|TRBD1|14
CASSDTGGGQPQHF
TGTGCCAGCTCAGACACAGGGGGCGGGCAGCCCCAGCATTTT
>TRBV27|.|TRBJ1-1|.|13
CASSLLGATEAFF
TGTGCCAGCAGTTTATTAGGGGCCACTGAAGCTTTCTTT
>TRBV4-3|.|TRBJ1-2|.|15
CASSQVQGPGYGYTF
TGCGCCAGCAGCCAAGTCCAGGGTCCTGGCTATGGCTACACCTTC
>TRBV15|.|TRBJ2-2|TRBD2|17
CATSRDALAGRTGELFF
TGTGCCACCAGCAGAGATGCACTAGCGGGACGCACCGGGGAGCTGTTTTTT
>TRBV29-1|.|TRBJ2-3|.|14
CSVELGAFTDTQYF
TGCAGCGTTGAATTAGGGGCCTTCACAGATACGCAGTATTTT
>TRBV18|.|TRBJ1-3|.|13
CASSQGSGNTIYF
TGTGCCAGCTCCCAAGGGAGTGGAAACACCATATATTTT
>TRBV7-9|.|TRBJ2-1|TRBD2|18
CASSPRPGQREGPDEQFF
TGTGCCAGCAGCCCCCGTCCGGGCCAGCGGGAGGGCCCCGATGAGCAGTTCTTC
>TRBV7-9|.|TRBJ2-1|TRBD1|15
CASSPGTGAYNEQFF
TGTGCCAGCAGCCCCGGGACAGGGGCTTACAATGAGCAGTTCTTC
>TRBV19|.|TRBJ2-1|TRBD2|17
CASIRTSGGSSYNEQFF
TGTGCCAGTATAAGGACTAGCGGGGGGAGCTCCTACAATGAGCAGTTCTTC
>TRBV18|.|TRBJ2-1|.|15
CASSPFGGRESEQFF
TGTGCCAGCTCACCCTTTGGCGGACGAGAGAGTGAGCAGTTCTTC
>TRBV7-2|.|TRBJ2-7|.|13
CASSLGGMYEQYF
TGTGCCAGCAGCCTCGGAGGCATGTACGAGCAGTACTTC
>TRBV25-1|.|TRBJ2-1|.|12
CASSGTNNEQFF
TGTGCCAGCAGTGGGACTAACAATGAGCAGTTCTTC
>TRBV2|once|TRBJ2-2|.|12
CASTGVAGELFF
TGTGCCAGCACCGGGGTTGCCGGGGAGCTGTTTTTT
>TRBV19|.|TRBJ2-3|TRBD1|18
CASSVDRVPGGFTDTQYF
TGTGCCAGTAGTGTGGACAGGGTCCCCGGAGGTTTCACAGATACGCAGTATTTT
>TRBV5-1|once|TRBJ2-1|.|14
CASSFGEKENEQFF
TGCGCCAGCAGCTTCGGGGAGAAGGAGAATGAGCAGTTCTTC
>TRBV5-5|.|TRBJ1-4|TRBD1|15
CASSSTGADNEKLFF
TGTGCCAGCAGCTCCACAGGGGCCGATAATGAAAAACTGTTTTTT
>TRBV18|.|TRBJ1-2|.|13
CASSSQELYGYTF
TGTGCCAGCTCGTCACAGGAGCTTTATGGCTACACCTTC
>TRBV6-1|.|TRBJ1-2|.|12
CASSGVKYGYTF
TGTGCCAGCAGTGGTGTGAAGTATGGCTACACCTTC
>TRBV10-1|.|TRBJ2-3|TRBD2|15
CASSERRELADTQYF
TGCGCCAGCAGTGAGCGGCGGGAGTTGGCAGATACGCAGTATTTT
>TRBV18|.|TRBJ2-7|.|14
CASSRKGGTYEQYF
TGTGCCAGCTCACGGAAGGGGGGGACCTACGAGCAGTACTTC
>TRBV13|.|TRBJ1-2|TRBD1|16
CASSLRQGLFNYGYTF
TGTGCCAGCAGCCTCCGACAGGGACTTTTCAACTATGGCTACACCTTC
>TRBV5-1|.|TRBJ2-3|TRBD2|16
CASSSSSGRGTDTQYF
TGCGCCAGCAGCTCCTCTAGCGGGCGGGGCACAGATACGCAGTATTTT
>TRBV5-4|.|TRBJ2-7|.|15
CASSLEPRALHEQYF
TGTGCCAGCAGCTTGGAGCCGAGGGCCCTCCACGAGCAGTACTTC
>TRBV9|.|TRBJ1-1|TRBD1|13
CASSGDRGMPAFF
TGTGCCAGCAGCGGAGACAGGGGAATGCCAGCTTTCTTT
>TRBV9|.|TRBJ1-1|.|15
CASSVVGSQNTEAFF
TGTGCCAGCAGCGTAGTAGGCAGCCAGAACACTGAAGCTTTCTTT
>TRBV28|.|TRBJ2-5|TRBD2|11
CASSLLAGQYF
TGTGCCAGCAGCCTTCTAGCGGGCCAGTACTTC
>TRBV18|.|TRBJ1-1|TRBD1|17
CASSLPGQLGEGTEAFF
TGTGCCAGCTCTCTCCCGGGACAGCTGGGAGAGGGCACTGAAGCTTTCTTT
>TRBV19|.|TRBJ1-1|.|13
CASSIPRGTEAFF
TGTGCCAGTAGTATTCCCAGGGGCACTGAAGCTTTCTTT
>TRBV2|.|TRBJ2-1|TRBD1|14
CASSVTGVYNEQFF
TGTGCCAGCAGTGTGACAGGGGTGTACAATGAGCAGTTCTTC
>TRBV28|.|TRBJ1-3|.|15
CASSLVAFSGNTIYF
TGTGCCAGCAGTTTGGTGGCCTTCTCTGGAAACACCATATATTTT
>TRBV2|.|TRBJ2-1|TRBD2|16
CASNRLAGVGYNEQFF
TGTGCCAGCAACCGACTAGCGGGAGTTGGGTACAATGAGCAGTTCTTC
>TRBV7-6|.|TRBJ2-7|.|15
CASSRSDGGLYEQYF
TGTGCCAGCAGCCGGTCCGACGGGGGTCTCTACGAGCAGTACTTC
>TRBV7-6|.|TRBJ2-1|TRBD2|16
CASSLLGGSSYNEQFF
TGTGCCAGCAGCTTACTCGGCGGGAGCTCCTACAATGAGCAGTTCTTC
>TRBV28|.|TRBJ1-5|TRBD1|16
CASSPSTGGAGQPQHF
TGTGCCAGCAGTCCCTCCACAGGGGGCGCGGGTCAGCCCCAGCATTTT
>TRBV18|.|TRBJ2-5|.|16
CASSQIRLGLGETQYF
TGTGCCAGCTCACAAATCCGCCTAGGGCTAGGCGAGACCCAGTACTTC
>TRBV7-6|.|TRBJ2-5|.|13
CASSLTFKETQYF
TGTGCCAGCAGCTTAACATTTAAAGAGACCCAGTACTTC
>TRBV7-2|.|TRBJ1-4|.|15
CASTPQGATNEKLFF
TGTGCCAGCACACCCCAGGGTGCAACTAATGAAAAACTGTTTTTT
>TRBV7-6|.|TRBJ2-7|.|13
CASSLSLRYEQYF
TGTGCCAGCAGCTTATCTTTGAGGTACGAGCAGTACTTC
>TRBV21-1|.|TRBJ1-1|.|15
CASSKVPGQDPEAFF
TGTGCCAGCAGCAAAGTCCCGGGACAGGACCCCGAAGCTTTCTTT